These T cell receptor beta chains were read from a single sample in a study of cytomegalovirus exposure and HLA in healthy donors. Here immunoSEQ multiplex PCR was the method, and the copy in TCRdb shows in-frame clones only, minus some. The sample consists of 110,000 or so clones, approximately 80% of them appearing once. The sample was PBMCs. These receptors were collected from a man aged 45 to 65 in good health and CMV-seropositive. Both conserved end residues are part of each CDR3. A D gene is named only where the DNA matches it firmly. Clone sizes are given selectively: once, few, many, or a class where the clone is expanded.

d_gene,j_gene,abundance,v_gene,CDR3nt,CDR3aa
.,TRBJ2-5,few,TRBV11-2,TGTGCCAGCAGACTAGGGGAGACCCAGTACTTC,CASRLGETQYF
.,TRBJ1-1,.,TRBV10-1,TGCGCCAGCAGTGAGGACGGGAGCACTGAAGCTTTCTTT,CASSEDGSTEAFF
.,TRBJ2-2,.,TRBV7-2,TGTGCCAGCAGCCAGGGCTCTAGGGAGCTGTTTTTT,CASSQGSRELFF
.,TRBJ1-2,few,TRBV28,TGTGCCAGCAGTTTAGGGGGGGTAGGCTACACCTTC,CASSLGGVGYTF
TRBD1,TRBJ2-3,.,TRBV6-1,TGTGCCAGCAGTTTTCGACAGGGGAGCACAGATACGCAGTATTTT,CASSFRQGSTDTQYF
.,TRBJ2-5,few,TRBV4-3,TGCGCCAGCAGCCAAGACCTTACCCGGGACTTCCAAGAGACCCAGTACTTC,CASSQDLTRDFQETQYF
TRBD1,TRBJ2-4,.,TRBV19,TGTGCCAGTAGCCCACAGGGGAACGACAAAAACATTCAGTACTTC,CASSPQGNDKNIQYF
.,TRBJ2-1,few,TRBV4-3,TGCGCCAGCAGCCCCCCGGACAGACAGAATGAGCAGTTCTTC,CASSPPDRQNEQFF
.,TRBJ1-1,.,TRBV29-1,TGCAGCGCTGGGGCAGTGGACACTGAAGCTTTCTTT,CSAGAVDTEAFF
TRBD2,TRBJ2-3,.,TRBV6-6,TGTGCCAGCAGTCTCCCTGCTAGCGGGATCACAGATACGCAGTATTTT,CASSLPASGITDTQYF
.,TRBJ2-2,.,TRBV5-1,TGCGCCAGCAGAGAGGGCGTGTCCGGGGAGCTGTTTTTT,CASREGVSGELFF
TRBD1,TRBJ2-5,.,TRBV5-5,TGTGCCAGCAACCCCACAGGGGACCTCAAGACCCAGTACTTC,CASNPTGDLKTQYF
TRBD1,TRBJ2-3,.,TRBV30,TGTGCCTGGAGCGTCGTCTTGTGTTTGGGACAGCCATTCTGTACAGATACGCAGTATTTT,CAWSVVLCLGQPFCTDTQYF
TRBD1,TRBJ2-6,.,TRBV7-9,TGTGCCAGCAGTAGGGGGACAGGGGTCGGGGCCAACGTCCTGACTTTC,CASSRGTGVGANVLTF
TRBD1,TRBJ2-5,.,TRBV5-1,TGCGCCAGCAGCTTGGCGGGACAGGACCAAGAGACCCAGTACTTC,CASSLAGQDQETQYF
.,TRBJ2-6,.,TRBV7-9,TGTGCCAGCAGCTCCTCCGGCTGGGGAGCTGGGGCCAACGTCCTGACTTTC,CASSSSGWGAGANVLTF
.,TRBJ2-6,.,TRBV29-1,TGCAGCGTAGCAAACAGGGCTGGGGCCAACGTCCTGACTTTC,CSVANRAGANVLTF
TRBD1,TRBJ1-6,once,TRBV4-3,TGCGCCAGCAGCCAAGATCGGAAGGGGGCGGGCTCACCCCTCCACTTT,CASSQDRKGAGSPLHF
.,TRBJ1-6,.,TRBV4-2,TGTGCCAGCAGCCAAGAGCCGAGCTCCCCGCTTTATAATTCACCCCTCCACTTT,CASSQEPSSPLYNSPLHF
TRBD2,TRBJ2-5,.,TRBV7-2,TGTGCCAGCAGCATCCTAGCGGGCCTTTCAGAGACCCAGTACTTC,CASSILAGLSETQYF
TRBD1,TRBJ1-5,few,TRBV6-1,TGTGCCACCATTGGACAGGGGGCACAGCCCCAGCATTTT,CATIGQGAQPQHF
.,TRBJ1-2,.,TRBV30,TGTGCCTGCCCTCGGGGGGCCTATGGCTACACCTTC,CACPRGAYGYTF
.,TRBJ1-1,.,TRBV11-2,TGTGCCAGCAGCTTAGATCGGGTAGGCACTGAAGCTTTCTTT,CASSLDRVGTEAFF
.,TRBJ1-5,.,TRBV19,TGTGCCAGTAGTATGGAGGGGGGGCCTCAGCCCCAGCATTTT,CASSMEGGPQPQHF
.,TRBJ1-5,.,TRBV7-9,TGTGCCAGCAGCTTATCGGGAGGGGCAAATCAGCCCCAGCATTTT,CASSLSGGANQPQHF
TRBD2,TRBJ2-7,once,TRBV2,TGTGCCAGCAGTGAATGGCGGGAGCCCGTTTACGAGCAGTACTTC,CASSEWREPVYEQYF
.,TRBJ2-7,.,TRBV18,TGTGCCAGCTCACCATCCTTCGGACTACCCACAGAGCAGTACTTC,CASSPSFGLPTEQYF
TRBD1,TRBJ1-5,.,TRBV5-8,TGTGCCAGCAGCTTAGGGGACAGAAGCAATCAGCCCCAGCATTTT,CASSLGDRSNQPQHF
TRBD1,TRBJ2-2,once,TRBV6-6,TGTGCCAGCAGCCAAACAGGGGGCAGGAACACCGGGGAGCTGTTTTTT,CASSQTGGRNTGELFF
.,TRBJ1-2,.,TRBV28,TGTGCCAGTTCCGGAGGTCACTATGGCTACACCTTC,CASSGGHYGYTF
.,TRBJ2-5,few,TRBV7-9,TGTGCCAGCACCTCCCGGGAGACCCAGTACTTC,CASTSRETQYF